The 12 T cell receptor beta chains in this list originate from one sample, sequenced in a study of CD8+ T cells in alopecia areata. After isolation, RNA underwent reverse transcription to generate cDNA as the sequencing template. The assay was immunoSEQ multiplex PCR, and TCRdb's table has in-frame clones only and misses some. The repertoire holds over 150,000 clones, with 60% as singletons. Described treatment: oral pan-JAK inhibitor, 5-10 mg twice daily. This specimen was CD4+ T cells sorted from blood, taken at week 4, from a patient treated with tofacitinib. These receptors came from a human donor with alopecia areata.

V is TRBV30 and J is TRBJ1-2; the D is unclear. The length of the CDR3 is 13 residues. V was trimmed by 2 bases and J by 4 bases, leaving 11 bases between them. The germline gives CDR1 GTSNPN, CDR2 SVGIG (reference sequence). CDR3 in amino acids: CAWSRWGTYGYTF. CDR3 DNA sequence: TGTGCCTGGAGTAGATGGGGAACCTATGGCTACACCTTC.

The rearrangement joins TRBV30 to TRBJ1-3; TRBD1 matches at 7 bases. J gave up 3 bases and V 0 bases, and 11 bases lay outside the gene matches. The CDR3 length is 17 residues. Per germline, CDR1 GTSNPN and CDR2 SVGIG (reference sequence). The CDR3 nucleotides read TGTGCCTGGAGTGTAGGGGACCGACAGGGCTTTGGAAACACCATATATTTT. Its protein is CAWSVGDRQGFGNTIYF.

This rearrangement joins TRBV28 to TRBJ2-7; D not certain. The V end lost 3 bases, the J end lost 0 bases, and 6 bases lay between the germline ends. CDR3 length equals 13 residues. In germline, CDR1 is MDHEN, CDR2 SYDVKM. As DNA, the CDR3 is TGTGCCAGCAGTTTGTCCTCCTCCTACGAGCAGTACTTC. It encodes CASSLSSSYEQYF.

This clone has only a few counts. This chain links TRBV29-1 with TRBJ1-1; the D is unclear. This CDR3 comprises 10 residues. CDR1 is SQVTM and CDR2 is ANQGSEA in the germline V gene. Trimming left V 1 base short and J 11 bases short, with 8 bases between. Here the CDR3 reads CSVEAVVAFF. The CDR3 bases are TGCAGCGTTGAAGCAGTAGTGGCTTTCTTT.

In its sample, this clone was seen once. The chain employs TRBV5-1 and TRBJ2-7, with D possibly TRBD2 on 5 matching bases. Germline CDR1 reads SGHRS; CDR2 reads YFSETQ. V lost 0 bases, J lost 1 base, and 8 bases lay in between. There are 14 residues in the CDR3. The CDR3 sequence is CASSLEGLSYEQYF. The CDR3 nucleotides read TGCGCCAGCAGCTTGGAAGGACTTTCCTACGAGCAGTACTTC.

This clone has more than one count but fewer than ten. The chain carries TRBV5-6 and TRBJ2-3, with 10 positions matching TRBD1. CDR1 SGHDT and CDR2 YYEEEE come from the germline V gene. CDR3 length: 14 residues. With 6 bases clipped from V and 3 bases from J, the junction kept 4 bases outside the gene matches. The CDR3 coding sequence is TGTGCCAGCACCCGGACAGGGGGTACAGATACGCAGTATTTT. Protein sequence: CASTRTGGTDTQYF. Full variable domain (remainder filled in from reference TRBV5-6 and TRBJ2-3): DAGVTQSPTHLIKTRGQQVTLRCSPKSGHDTVSWYQQALGQGPQFIFQYYEEEERQRGNFPDRFSGHQFPNYSSELNVNALLLGDSALYLCASTRTGGTDTQYFGPGTRLTVL.

This clone was picked up a small number of times. A read error may account for a junction end that differs from germline. The rearrangement uses TRBV29-1 and TRBJ2-2; tentative D call: TRBD2 (5 bases). CDR3 size: 13 residues. The germline V gene encodes CDR1 SQVTM and CDR2 ANQGSEA. CDR3 region: CSVEGNLAGELFF. The CDR3 coding sequence is TGCAGCGTTGAAGGCAACCTAGCCGGCGAGCTGTTTTTT.

This clone was seen ten or more times. The chain joins TRBV19 to TRBJ1-1, with D unclear. Between the trimmed V and J ends, which lost 4 bases and 0 bases, there was a span of 12 bases. The CDR3 has 15 residues. Germline V CDR1 and CDR2: LNHDA, SQIVND (reference sequence). This CDR3 is CASSRTSSMNTEAFF. CDR3 nucleotide sequence: TGTGCCAGTAGTAGAACAAGTTCCATGAACACTGAAGCTTTCTTT.

CDR3 sequence (DNA): TGCAGCGTTGATCGGCTAGACGGTCTTTTCCCCTATGGCTACACCTTC. Its protein product is CSVDRLDGLFPYGYTF. The chain employs TRBV29-1 and TRBJ1-2; D remains ambiguous. Trimming removed 3 bases at V and 4 bases at J, with 21 bases between. This CDR3 is built from 16 residues. Germline loops: CDR1 SQVTM, CDR2 ANQGSEA.

This clone was seen more than once but under ten times. This rearrangement joins TRBV28 to TRBJ2-4; perhaps TRBD1 as D (6 bases). There are 15 residues in the CDR3. CDR1 and CDR2 (germline): MDHEN, SYDVKM. The V end was cut by 6 bases, the J end by 2 bases, with 14 bases between. This CDR3 reads CASSSNREPKNIQYF. The CDR3 bases are TGTGCCAGCAGCTCCAACAGGGAGCCCAAAAACATTCAGTACTTC.

The V and J genes are TRBV11-2 and TRBJ1-2; perhaps TRBD1 as D (6 bases). Germline V gene data show CDR1 as SGHAT and CDR2 as FQNNGV. CDR3 length equals 14 residues. The germline V and J ends were trimmed by 1 base and 1 base, with 7 bases remaining between them. This CDR3 reads CASSLVDSNYGYTF. The CDR3, as DNA: TGTGCCAGCAGCTTAGTGGACAGTAACTATGGCTACACCTTC.

The V and J genes are TRBV2 and TRBJ2-6, with 12 bases that match TRBD1. CDR1 is SNHLY and CDR2 is FYNNEI in the germline V gene. This CDR3 contains 20 residues. Trimming at V came to 5 bases and at J to 3 bases, leaving 14 bases not matched to a gene. The chain's CDR3 is CASSPGQGASHRGGANVLTF. The CDR3 nucleotides are TGTGCCAGCAGTCCGGGACAGGGGGCGTCTCACCGGGGTGGGGCCAACGTCCTGACTTTC.